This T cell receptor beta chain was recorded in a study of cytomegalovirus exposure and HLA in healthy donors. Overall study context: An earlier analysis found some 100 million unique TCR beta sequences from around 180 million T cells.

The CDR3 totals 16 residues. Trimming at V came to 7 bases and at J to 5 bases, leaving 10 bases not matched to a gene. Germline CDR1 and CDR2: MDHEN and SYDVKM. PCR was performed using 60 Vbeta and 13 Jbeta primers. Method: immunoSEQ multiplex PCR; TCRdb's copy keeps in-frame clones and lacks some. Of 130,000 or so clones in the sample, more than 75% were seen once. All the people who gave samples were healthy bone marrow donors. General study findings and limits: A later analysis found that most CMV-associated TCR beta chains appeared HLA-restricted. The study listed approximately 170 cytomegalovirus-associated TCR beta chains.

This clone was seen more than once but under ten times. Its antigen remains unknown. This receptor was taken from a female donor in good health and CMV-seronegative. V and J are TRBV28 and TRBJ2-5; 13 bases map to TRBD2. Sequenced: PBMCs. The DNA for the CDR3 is TGTGCCAGCACCGAAGAGGGGACTAGCGGGACCGAGACCCAGTACTTC. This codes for CASTEEGTSGTETQYF. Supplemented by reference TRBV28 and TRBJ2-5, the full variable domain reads DVKVTQSSRYLVKRTGEKVFLECVQDMDHENMFWYRQDPGLGLRLIYFSYDVKMKEKGDIPEGYSVSREKKERFSLILESASTNQTSMYLCASTEEGTSGTETQYFGPGTRLLVL.